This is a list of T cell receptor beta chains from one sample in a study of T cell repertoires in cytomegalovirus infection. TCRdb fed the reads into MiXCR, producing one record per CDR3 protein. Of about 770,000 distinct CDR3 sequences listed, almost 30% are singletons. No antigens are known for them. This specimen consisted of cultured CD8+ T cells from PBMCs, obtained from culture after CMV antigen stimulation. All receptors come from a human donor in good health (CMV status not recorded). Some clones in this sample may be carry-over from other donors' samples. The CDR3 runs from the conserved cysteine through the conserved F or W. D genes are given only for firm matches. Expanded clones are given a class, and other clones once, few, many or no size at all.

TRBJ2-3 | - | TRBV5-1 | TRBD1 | TGCGCCAGCAGCCCGGGACAGGGGGTGTATTTT | CASSPGQGVYF
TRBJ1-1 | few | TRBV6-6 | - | TGTGCCAGCAGGGGTAGGGGGGAGGGGGAAGCTTTCTTT | CASRGRGEGEAFF
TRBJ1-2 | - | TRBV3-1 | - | TGTGCCAGCAGCCAACTCGGCTCTAACTATGGCTACACCTTC | CASSQLGSNYGYTF
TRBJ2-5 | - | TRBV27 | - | TGTGCCAGCAGTTTATCTGGGAACCCAGAGACCCAGTACTTC | CASSLSGNPETQYF
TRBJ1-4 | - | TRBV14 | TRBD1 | TGTGCCAGCAGCGCCCGGACAGGGAATGAAAAACTGTTTTTT | CASSARTGNEKLFF
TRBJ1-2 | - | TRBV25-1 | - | TGTGCCAGCACCCTAGGGAGGGGTGATGGCTACACCTTC | CASTLGRGDGYTF
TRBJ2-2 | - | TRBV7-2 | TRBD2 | TGTGCCAGCAGCTGGGTAGGCGGGGGGGACAACACCGGGGAGCTGTTTTTT | CASSWVGGGDNTGELFF
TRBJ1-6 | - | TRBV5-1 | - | TGCGCCAGCAGCGTGGTCGGGGTTAATTCACCCCTCCACTTT | CASSVVGVNSPLHF
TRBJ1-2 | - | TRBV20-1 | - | TGCAGTGCTAGAGATATGGATGGCTACACCTTC | CSARDMDGYTF
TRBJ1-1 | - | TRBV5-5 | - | TGTGCCAGCAGCCTGACCGCCTTCAACACTGAAGCTTTCTTT | CASSLTAFNTEAFF
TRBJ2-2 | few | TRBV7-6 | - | TGTGCCAGCAGCTTCAGACGGGGGCAGACCGGGGAGCTGTTTTTT | CASSFRRGQTGELFF
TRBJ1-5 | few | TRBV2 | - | TGTGCCAGCAGGATACAGGGTAATCAGCCCCAGCATTTT | CASRIQGNQPQHF